The 19 T cell receptor beta chains given below trace back to one sample, sequenced in a study of molecular identifiers for immune sequencing clone quantification. One entry per CDR3 protein, called by TCRdb with MiXCR from the PCR reads. Of approximately 54,000 distinct CDR3 sequences listed, about 25% are singletons. The sample was naive CD8+ T cells from blood, with Jurkat cell RNA spiked in. Sample subset: FACS-sorted CD8+CD4-CCR7+CD45RA+ naive T cells. These receptors were taken from a human donor in good health. Some libraries in this study had Jurkat cell RNA spiked in.

This clonotype was recorded a few times. Since a much larger clone is just one base distant, this may be a read error. The chain employs TRBV30 and TRBJ1-1; D is possibly TRBD1 (5 bases). There are 14 residues in the CDR3. Germline values: CDR1 GTSNPN, CDR2 SVGIG (reference sequence). With 6 bases removed from V and 1 base from J, the gap between germline ends came to 15 bases. CDR3 in DNA: TGTGCCTGTGAACCGGGGCTCACGAACACTGAAGCTTTCTTT. This translates into CACEPGLTNTEAFF.

For this clonotype: At one end, the junction sequence differs from germline, possibly due to a read error. V gene TRBV2 combines with J gene TRBJ2-3; 9 bases are a match to TRBD1. This CDR3 spans 17 amino acids. Germline CDR1 is SNHLY and CDR2 is FYNNEI. The CDR3 DNA follows: TGTGTCAGCAATAGGGACAGGGAGGTAACTAGCACAGATACGCAGTATTTT. Its translation is CVSNRDREVTSTDTQYF.

This clonotype was observed at least ten times. The chain carries TRBV29-1 and TRBJ2-3; 7 bases line up with TRBD1. The germline CDR1 and CDR2 sequences are SQVTM and ANQGSEA. Trimming took 7 bases from V and 6 from J; bases not matched to a gene: 16. CDR3 length: 15 amino acids. The CDR3 bases are TGCAGCGCTGGGGAGCACAGGGGAGTAGGGGATACGCAGTATTTT. As protein: CSAGEHRGVGDTQYF.

With respect to this clonotype: An end of the junction does not agree with germline; a read error may underlie this. J is TRBJ2-3 and V is TRBV3-1, with a possible D match to TRBD2 (6 bases). There are 20 residues in the CDR3. Looked up from germline, CDR1 is LGHDT and CDR2 is YNNKEL (reference sequence). In nucleotides, the CDR3 is TGTGCCCACCGCCAAGAGAAAGGGACTGGGGGACTCGCGGACACAGATACGCCGTATTTT. As protein: CAHRQEKGTGGLADTDTPYF.

This clonotype was recorded a few times. This sequence joins TRBV4-3 and TRBJ1-5, with D unclear. V was shortened by 0 bases and J by 6 bases, with 15 bases between the two germline ends. The CDR3 runs 16 residues. In germline, CDR1 is LGHNA, CDR2 YSLEER. The CDR3 sequence: CASSQDHDEGSQPQHF. The CDR3 DNA is TGCGCCAGCAGCCAAGATCATGATGAGGGCTCTCAGCCCCAGCATTTT.

This clonotype has only one observation. The chain links TRBV9 to TRBJ1-4; TRBD1 might be the D (6 bases). With 0 bases removed from V and 6 bases from J, the gap between germline ends came to 9 bases. The germline CDR1 and CDR2 sequences are SGDLS and YYNGEE. CDR3 length: 14 residues. The CDR3 DNA is TGTGCCAGCAGCGTAGTCAGGGGCGATGAAAAACTGTTTTTT. Translation: CASSVVRGDEKLFF.

CDR3 DNA: TGCAGTGCTAGAGATCACTCGGACAGGGGGATAGACACTGAAGCTTTCTTT. Translating gives CSARDHSDRGIDTEAFF. V usage is TRBV20-1 and J usage is TRBJ1-1, with 10 nucleotides matching TRBD1. Per germline, CDR1 DFQATT and CDR2 SNEGSKA (reference sequence). There are 17 residues in the CDR3. V lost 0 bases, J lost 3 bases, and 10 bases stayed unmatched.

Ten or more counts support this clonotype. The V call is TRBV7-6, the J call TRBJ2-7; tentatively, D is TRBD1 (6 bases). V was cut by 5 bases and J by 0 bases, with 11 bases left in between. CDR3 length: 14 amino acids. Germline lookup yields CDR1 SGHVS and CDR2 FNYEAQ. The DNA for the CDR3 is TGTGCCAGCAGCCAACGGACAGCCTCCTACGAGCAGTACTTC. Encoded protein: CASSQRTASYEQYF. Using reference TRBV7-6 and TRBJ2-7 for the parts outside the CDR3, the full variable domain is GAGVSQSPRYKVTKRGQDVALRCDPISGHVSLYWYRQALGQGPEFLTYFNYEAQQDKSGLPNDRFSAERPEGSISTLTIQRTEQRDSAMYRCASSQRTASYEQYFGPGTRLTVT.

In its sample, this clonotype was seen many times. V and J are TRBV5-1 and TRBJ2-7; a possible D gene is TRBD2 (6 bases). Germline CDR1 is SGHRS and CDR2 is YFSETQ. The CDR3 is 13 residues long. V was pared by 4 bases and J by 4 bases, with 12 bases between. The CDR3 DNA reads TGCGCCAGCAGCCCGGCGCGGGGTTACGAGCAGTACTTC. Translating it yields CASSPARGYEQYF.

There are many counts of this clonotype. This sequence joins TRBV7-9 and TRBJ2-4; D unresolved. Germline V gene data show CDR1 as SEHNR and CDR2 as FQNEAQ (reference sequence). V was clipped by 5 bases and J by 5 bases, with 13 bases between them. CDR3 length equals 14 residues. This CDR3 reads CASSAPWAQNIQYF. The CDR3, as DNA: TGTGCCAGCAGCGCCCCCTGGGCACAAAACATTCAGTACTTC.

Regarding this clonotype: A much bigger clone sits one base away, suggesting this may be a read error. The chain recombines TRBV12-3 or TRBV12-4 with TRBJ1-1, with D unclear. There are 14 residues in the CDR3. V gave up 2 bases and J gave up 6 bases, with 13 bases separating them. This chain's CDR3 is CASSLTDSNAEAFF. CDR3 sequence (DNA): TGTGCCAGCAGTTTAACGGATTCCAACGCTGAAGCTTTCTTT.

This clonotype was observed at least ten times. The chain uses TRBV15 and TRBJ1-4; D perhaps matches TRBD1 (5 bases). The V end was cut by 1 base, the J end by 8 bases, with 11 bases between. Per the germline V gene, CDR1 is LNHNV and CDR2 is YYDKDF (reference sequence). The CDR3 length is 14 residues. CDR3 sequence (DNA): TGTGCCACCAGCAGAGGGGACGGTGACGAAAAACTGTTTTTT. As protein: CATSRGDGDEKLFF. Supplemented by reference TRBV15 and TRBJ1-4, the full variable domain reads DAMVIQNPRYQVTQFGKPVTLSCSQTLNHNVMYWYQQKSSQAPKLLFHYYDKDFNNEADTPDNFQSRRPNTSFCFLDIRSPGLGDTAMYLCATSRGDGDEKLFFGSGTQLSVL.

Many counts were recorded for this clonotype. The rearrangement links TRBV12-3 or TRBV12-4 to TRBJ1-1; 10 bases fit TRBD1. This CDR3 comprises 15 residues. After removal of 6 bases from V and 3 bases from J, the junction contained 7 bases not matched to a gene. DNA of the CDR3: TGTGCCAGCAGGGTTGGGACAGGGGAAGACACTGAAGCTTTCTTT. Translated: CASRVGTGEDTEAFF.

As for this clonotype: A read error may explain this, as a much larger clone is one base away. The chain links TRBV4-1 to TRBJ2-5, with D perhaps TRBD2 (6 bases). This CDR3 has 21 amino acids. Looked up from germline, CDR1 is MGHRA and CDR2 is YSYEKL. The CDR3 loop reads CASSQGIAAGFKPSSQEPQYF. The CDR3 DNA reads as TGCGCCAGCAGCCAAGGCATAGCGGCCGGGTTTAAGCCTTCATCCCAAGAGCCCCAGTACTTC.

About this clonotype: This could be a read error, since a much larger clone is one nucleotide away. This CDR3 fails to terminate in the conserved phenylalanine or tryptophan, so it likely reflects a read error. V gene TRBV12-3 or TRBV12-4 combines with J gene TRBJ2-7; D remains unclear. V gave up 6 bases and J gave up 0 bases, with 9 bases separating them. The CDR3 totals 13 residues. The CDR3 sequence is CASSQASSYEQYL. The CDR3 coding sequence is TGTGCCAGCAGCCAGGCGAGCTCCTACGAGCAGTACTTA.

By proportion, this clonotype is medium-sized. The V gene is TRBV29-1, the J gene TRBJ2-6; D might be TRBD1 (5 bases). Between the trimmed V and J ends, which lost 5 bases and 0 bases, there was a span of 8 bases. Germline V lookup: CDR1 SQVTM, CDR2 ANQGSEA. The CDR3 covers 14 residues. CDR3: CSVLRASGANVLTF. The CDR3, as DNA: TGCAGCGTTCTCAGGGCCTCTGGGGCCAACGTCCTGACTTTC.

This clonotype was detected many times. CDR3 residues: CASSWRTGASTDTQYF. The CDR3 DNA follows: TGTGCCAGCAGCTGGCGGACAGGGGCGAGTACAGATACGCAGTATTTT. This sequence joins TRBV13 and TRBJ2-3; TRBD1 aligns across 9 bases. The CDR3 contains 16 residues. Germline-derived CDR1 and CDR2 are PRHDT and FYEKMQ (reference sequence). The V and J ends lost 4 bases and 3 bases, in that order; junction bases with no gene match: 8.

The sample holds a few counts of this clonotype. The genes are TRBV6-2 or TRBV6-3 and TRBJ1-2; 7 positions agree with TRBD1. This CDR3 is 16 amino acids long. Germline values: CDR1 MNHEY, CDR2 SVGEGT. V lost 8 bases, J lost 2 bases, and 14 bases stayed unmatched. CDR3 sequence (DNA): TGTGCCAGCTTAAAGAAAACCGGGACAGAGAACTATGGCTACACCTTC. This translates into CASLKKTGTENYGYTF.

This clonotype was detected a few times. The germline gene is not matched at one end of the junction; a read error may be the cause. This chain joins TRBV2 and TRBJ2-7, with D perhaps matching TRBD2 (6 bases). This CDR3 is built from 10 residues. Germline-derived CDR1 and CDR2 are SNHLY and FYNNEI. The CDR3, as DNA: TGTGCCAGCAGTCTACGGGACTGGAACTTC. It yields the protein CASSLRDWNF. Variable domain in full (rest from reference TRBV2 and TRBJ2-7): EPEVTQTPSHQVTQMGQEVILRCVPISNHLYFYWYRQILGQKVEFLVSFYNNEISEKSEIFDDQFSVERPDGSNFTLKIRSTKLEDSAMYFCASSLRDWNFGPGTRLTVT.